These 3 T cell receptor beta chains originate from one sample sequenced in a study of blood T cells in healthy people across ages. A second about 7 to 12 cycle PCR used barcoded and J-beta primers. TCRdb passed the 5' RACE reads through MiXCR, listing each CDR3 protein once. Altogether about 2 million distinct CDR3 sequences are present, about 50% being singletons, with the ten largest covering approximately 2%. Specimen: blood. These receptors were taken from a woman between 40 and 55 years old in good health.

Here the CDR3 DNA reads TGCAGTGCTAGAGACTCACTAGCGGGGGCCCGCACAGATACGCAGTATTTT. Translating it yields CSARDSLAGARTDTQYF. The chain combines TRBV20-1 with TRBJ2-3, with 11 bases that match TRBD2. V trimming: 0 bases; J trimming: 1 base; junction bases outside the gene matches: 6. Germline-derived CDR1 and CDR2 are DFQATT and SNEGSKA (reference sequence). This CDR3 is 17 amino acids long.

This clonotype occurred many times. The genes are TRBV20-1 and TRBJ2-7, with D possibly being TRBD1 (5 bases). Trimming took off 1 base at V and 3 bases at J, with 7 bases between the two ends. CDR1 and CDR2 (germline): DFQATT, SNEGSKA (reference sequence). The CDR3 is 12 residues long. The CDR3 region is CSARADSYEQYF. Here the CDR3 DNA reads TGCAGTGCTAGAGCCGACAGCTACGAGCAGTACTTC.

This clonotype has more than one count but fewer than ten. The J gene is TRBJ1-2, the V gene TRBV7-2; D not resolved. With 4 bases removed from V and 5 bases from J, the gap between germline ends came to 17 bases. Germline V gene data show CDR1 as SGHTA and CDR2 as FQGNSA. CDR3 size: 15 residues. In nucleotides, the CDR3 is TGTGCCAGCAGCTCTCTATCTTCGAGTCCATATGGCTACACCTTC. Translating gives CASSSLSSSPYGYTF.